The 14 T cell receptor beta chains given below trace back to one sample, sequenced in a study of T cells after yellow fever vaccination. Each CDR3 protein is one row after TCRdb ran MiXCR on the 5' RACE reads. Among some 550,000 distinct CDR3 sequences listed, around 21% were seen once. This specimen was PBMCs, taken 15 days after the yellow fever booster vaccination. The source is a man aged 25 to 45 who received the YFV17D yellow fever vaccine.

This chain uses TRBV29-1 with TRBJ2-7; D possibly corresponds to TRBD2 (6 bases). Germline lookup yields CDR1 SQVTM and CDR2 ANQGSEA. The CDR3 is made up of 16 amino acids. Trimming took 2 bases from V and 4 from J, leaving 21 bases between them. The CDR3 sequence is CSVELLGLKDQYEQYF. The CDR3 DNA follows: TGCAGCGTTGAATTGCTTGGACTAAAGGACCAGTACGAGCAGTACTTC.

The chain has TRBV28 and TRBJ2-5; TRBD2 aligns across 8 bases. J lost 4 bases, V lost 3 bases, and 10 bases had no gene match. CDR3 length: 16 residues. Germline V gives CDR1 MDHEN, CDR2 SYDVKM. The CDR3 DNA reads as TGTGCCAGCAGTTTGGGTGGTAGCGGGATGGGAGAGACCCAGTACTTC. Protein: CASSLGGSGMGETQYF.

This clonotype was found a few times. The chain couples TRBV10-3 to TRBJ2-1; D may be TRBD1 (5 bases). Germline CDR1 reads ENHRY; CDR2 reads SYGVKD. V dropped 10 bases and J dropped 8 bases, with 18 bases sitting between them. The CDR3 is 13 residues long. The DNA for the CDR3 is TGTGCCACATCACGGCAGGGCACGGATGAGCAGTTCTTC. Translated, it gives CATSRQGTDEQFF.

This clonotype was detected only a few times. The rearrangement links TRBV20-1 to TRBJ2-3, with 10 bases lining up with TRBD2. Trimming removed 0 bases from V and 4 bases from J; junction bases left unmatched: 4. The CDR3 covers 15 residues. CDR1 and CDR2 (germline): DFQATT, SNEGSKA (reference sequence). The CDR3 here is CSARDRLAGADTQYF. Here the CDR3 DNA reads TGCAGTGCTAGAGATCGTCTAGCGGGAGCAGATACGCAGTATTTT.

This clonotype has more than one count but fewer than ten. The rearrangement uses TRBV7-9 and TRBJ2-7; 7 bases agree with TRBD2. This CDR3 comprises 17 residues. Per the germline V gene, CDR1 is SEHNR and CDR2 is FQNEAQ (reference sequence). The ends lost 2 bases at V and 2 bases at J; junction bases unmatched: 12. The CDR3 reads CASSLYPPPSGTYEQYF. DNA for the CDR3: TGTGCCAGCAGCTTATATCCTCCCCCAAGCGGGACCTACGAGCAGTACTTC. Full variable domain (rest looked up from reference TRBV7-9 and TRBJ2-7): DTGVSQNPRHKITKRGQNVTFRCDPISEHNRLYWYRQTLGQGPEFLTYFQNEAQLEKSRLLSDRFSAERPKGSFSTLEIQRTEQGDSAMYLCASSLYPPPSGTYEQYFGPGTRLTVT.

DNA for the CDR3: TGTGCCAGCAGTGAACAGAGTAACACTGAAGCTTTCTTT. It encodes CASSEQSNTEAFF. The chain couples TRBV6-4 to TRBJ1-1; D is unresolved. V was trimmed by 3 bases and J by 2 bases, leaving 7 bases between them. The CDR3 is 13 amino acids. Germline CDR1 MRHNA, CDR2 SNTAGT.

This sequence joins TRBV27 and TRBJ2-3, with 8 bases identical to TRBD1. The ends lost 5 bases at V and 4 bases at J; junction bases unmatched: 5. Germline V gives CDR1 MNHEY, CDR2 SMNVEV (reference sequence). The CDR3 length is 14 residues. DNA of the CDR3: TGTGCCAGCAGTCCAGACAGGGGCCCAGATACGCAGTATTTT. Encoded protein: CASSPDRGPDTQYF.

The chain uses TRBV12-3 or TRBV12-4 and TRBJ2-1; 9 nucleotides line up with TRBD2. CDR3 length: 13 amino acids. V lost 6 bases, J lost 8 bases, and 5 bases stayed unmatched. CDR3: CASSPGLAYEQFF. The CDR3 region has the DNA TGTGCCAGCAGCCCGGGACTAGCTTATGAGCAGTTCTTC.

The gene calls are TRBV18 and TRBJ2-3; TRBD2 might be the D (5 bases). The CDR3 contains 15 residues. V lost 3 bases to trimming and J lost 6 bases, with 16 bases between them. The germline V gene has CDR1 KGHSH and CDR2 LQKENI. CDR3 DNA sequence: TGTGCCAGCTCACCCCTAGCAGGTTACGGCGATACGCAGTATTTT. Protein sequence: CASSPLAGYGDTQYF. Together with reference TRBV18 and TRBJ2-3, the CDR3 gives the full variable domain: NAGVMQNPRHLVRRRGQEARLRCSPMKGHSHVYWYRQLPEEGLKFMVYLQKENIIDESGMPKERFSAEFPKEGPSILRIQQVVRGDSAAYFCASSPLAGYGDTQYFGPGTRLTVL.

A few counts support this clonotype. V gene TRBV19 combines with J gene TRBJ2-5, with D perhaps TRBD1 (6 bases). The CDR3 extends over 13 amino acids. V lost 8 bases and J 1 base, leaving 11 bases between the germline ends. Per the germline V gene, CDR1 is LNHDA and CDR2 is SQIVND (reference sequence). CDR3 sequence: CASGRDTQETQYF. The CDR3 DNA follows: TGTGCCAGTGGAAGGGACACCCAAGAGACCCAGTACTTC.

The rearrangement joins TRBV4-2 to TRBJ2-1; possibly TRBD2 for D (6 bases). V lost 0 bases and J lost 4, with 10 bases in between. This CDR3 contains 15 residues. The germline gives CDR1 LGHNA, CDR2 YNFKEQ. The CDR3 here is CASSQDLEGYNEQFF. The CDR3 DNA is TGTGCCAGCAGCCAAGATCTGGAGGGGTACAATGAGCAGTTCTTC.

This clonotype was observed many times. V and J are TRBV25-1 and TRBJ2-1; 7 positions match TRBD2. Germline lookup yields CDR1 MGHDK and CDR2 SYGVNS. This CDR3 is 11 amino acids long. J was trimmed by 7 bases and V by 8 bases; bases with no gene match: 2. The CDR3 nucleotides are TGTGCCAGCTCCGGGGGGAATGAGCAGTTCTTC. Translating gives CASSGGNEQFF.

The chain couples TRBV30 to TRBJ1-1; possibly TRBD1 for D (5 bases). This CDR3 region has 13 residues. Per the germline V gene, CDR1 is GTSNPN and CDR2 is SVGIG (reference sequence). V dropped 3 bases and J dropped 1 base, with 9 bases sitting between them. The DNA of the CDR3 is TGTGCCTGGAGACCTGGACAGAACACTGAAGCTTTCTTT. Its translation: CAWRPGQNTEAFF.

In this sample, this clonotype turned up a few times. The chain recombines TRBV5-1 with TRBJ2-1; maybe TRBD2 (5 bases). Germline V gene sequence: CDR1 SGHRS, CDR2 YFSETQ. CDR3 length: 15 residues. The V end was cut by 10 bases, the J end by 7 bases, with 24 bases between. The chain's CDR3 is CASYTTDPRGNEQFF. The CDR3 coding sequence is TGCGCCTCATACACGACGGACCCCAGAGGGAATGAGCAGTTCTTC.